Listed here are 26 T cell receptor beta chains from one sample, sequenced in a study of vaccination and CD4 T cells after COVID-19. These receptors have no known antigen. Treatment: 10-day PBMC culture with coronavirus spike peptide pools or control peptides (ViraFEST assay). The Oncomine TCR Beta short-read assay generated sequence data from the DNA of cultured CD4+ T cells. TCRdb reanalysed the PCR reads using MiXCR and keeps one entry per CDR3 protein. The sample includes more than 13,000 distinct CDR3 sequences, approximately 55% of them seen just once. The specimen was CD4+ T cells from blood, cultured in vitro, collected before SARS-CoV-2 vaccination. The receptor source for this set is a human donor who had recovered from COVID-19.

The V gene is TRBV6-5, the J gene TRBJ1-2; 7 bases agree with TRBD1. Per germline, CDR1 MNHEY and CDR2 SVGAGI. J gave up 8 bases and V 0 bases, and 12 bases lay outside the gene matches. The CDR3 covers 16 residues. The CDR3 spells CASSYSFATGSGGYTF. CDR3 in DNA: TGTGCCAGCAGTTACTCGTTCGCGACAGGGTCGGGAGGCTACACCTTC.

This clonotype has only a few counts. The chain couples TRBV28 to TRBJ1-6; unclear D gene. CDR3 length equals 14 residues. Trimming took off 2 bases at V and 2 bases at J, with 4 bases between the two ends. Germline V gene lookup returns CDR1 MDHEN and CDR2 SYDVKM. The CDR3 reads CASSLAAYNSPLHF. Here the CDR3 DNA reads TGTGCCAGCAGTTTAGCGGCCTATAATTCACCCCTCCACTTT.

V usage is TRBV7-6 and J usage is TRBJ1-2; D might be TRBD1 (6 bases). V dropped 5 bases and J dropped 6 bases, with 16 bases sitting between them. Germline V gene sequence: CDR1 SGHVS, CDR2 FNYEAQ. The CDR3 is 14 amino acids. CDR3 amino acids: CASSPGSGANGYTF. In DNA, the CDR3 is TGTGCCAGCAGCCCCGGGTCAGGGGCGAATGGCTACACCTTC.

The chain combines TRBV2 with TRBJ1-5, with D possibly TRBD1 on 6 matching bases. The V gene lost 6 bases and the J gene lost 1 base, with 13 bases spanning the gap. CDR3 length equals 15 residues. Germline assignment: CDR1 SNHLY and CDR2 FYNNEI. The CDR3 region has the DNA TGTGCCAGCAGACCTGCGGGGGGCAGCAATCAGCCCCAGCATTTT. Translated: CASRPAGGSNQPQHF.

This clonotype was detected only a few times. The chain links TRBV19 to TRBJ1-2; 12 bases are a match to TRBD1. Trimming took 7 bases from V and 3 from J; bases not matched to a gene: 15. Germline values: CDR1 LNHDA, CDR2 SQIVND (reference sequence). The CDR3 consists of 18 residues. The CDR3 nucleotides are TGTGCCAGTAAATTCCGTCGGGGGACAGGGGGCGCCGACTATGGCTACACCTTC. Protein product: CASKFRRGTGGADYGYTF.

Here the CDR3 reads CATSRADNEAFF. CDR3 nucleotides: TGTGCCACCAGCAGAGCAGATAACGAAGCTTTCTTT. This sequence joins TRBV15 and TRBJ1-1; no clear D gene. Germline CDR1 reads LNHNV; CDR2 reads YYDKDF (reference sequence). Trimming left V 1 base short and J 8 bases short, with 8 bases between. This CDR3 region has 12 residues.

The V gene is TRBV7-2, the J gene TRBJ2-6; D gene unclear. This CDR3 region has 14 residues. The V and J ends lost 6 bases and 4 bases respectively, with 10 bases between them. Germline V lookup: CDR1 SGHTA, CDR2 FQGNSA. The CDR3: CASRRSEGANVLTF. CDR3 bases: TGTGCCAGCAGAAGGTCTGAAGGGGCCAACGTCCTGACTTTC.

CDR3 in DNA: TGTGCCAGCAGTCGGACTAGCGGGAGTGGGGTCTGGGGCGAGCAGTACTTC. Its translation is CASSRTSGSGVWGEQYF. The rearrangement uses TRBV6-1 and TRBJ2-7; 13 bases match TRBD2. Germline V gene sequence: CDR1 MNHNS, CDR2 SASEGT. The V segment lost 5 bases and the J segment 6 bases; nucleotides outside the gene matches: 13. CDR3 length equals 17 residues.

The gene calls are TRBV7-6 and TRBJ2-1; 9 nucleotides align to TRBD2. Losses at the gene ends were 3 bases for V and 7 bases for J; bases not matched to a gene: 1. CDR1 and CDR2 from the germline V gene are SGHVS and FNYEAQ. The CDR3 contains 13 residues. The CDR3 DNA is TGTGCCAGCAGCTTCGCGGGGGGGAATGAGCAGTTCTTC. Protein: CASSFAGGNEQFF. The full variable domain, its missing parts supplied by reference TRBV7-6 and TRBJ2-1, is GAGVSQSPRYKVTKRGQDVALRCDPISGHVSLYWYRQALGQGPEFLTYFNYEAQQDKSGLPNDRFSAERPEGSISTLTIQRTEQRDSAMYRCASSFAGGNEQFFGPGTRLTVL.

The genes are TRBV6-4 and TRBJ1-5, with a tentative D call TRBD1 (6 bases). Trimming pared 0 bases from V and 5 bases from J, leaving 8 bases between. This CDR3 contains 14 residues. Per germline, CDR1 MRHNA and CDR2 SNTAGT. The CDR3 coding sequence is TGTGCCAGCAGTGACTCGCCAGGGGATCAGCCCCAGCATTTT. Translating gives CASSDSPGDQPQHF.

The CDR3 is CASSLAQGSGETQYF. The CDR3, as DNA: TGTGCCAGCAGCTTGGCACAGGGGTCAGGGGAGACCCAGTACTTC. The chain combines TRBV11-3 with TRBJ2-5; 7 bases are a match to TRBD1. V shed 3 bases, J shed 5 bases, and the junction held 9 bases outside the gene matches. CDR3 length: 15 residues. Germline-derived CDR1 and CDR2 are SGHNT and YENEEA.

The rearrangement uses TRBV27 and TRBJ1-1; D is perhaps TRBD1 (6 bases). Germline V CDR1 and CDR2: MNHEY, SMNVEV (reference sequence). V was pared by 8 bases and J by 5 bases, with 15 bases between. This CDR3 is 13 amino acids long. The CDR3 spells CASSTGARTEAFF. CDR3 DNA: TGTGCCAGCTCAACGGGGGCCCGGACTGAAGCTTTCTTT.

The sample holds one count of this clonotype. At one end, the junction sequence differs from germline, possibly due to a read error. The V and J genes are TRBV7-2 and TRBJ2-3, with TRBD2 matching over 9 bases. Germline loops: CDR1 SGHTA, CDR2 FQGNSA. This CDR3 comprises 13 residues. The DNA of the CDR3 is TGTGCCAGCAGCTTATTAGCGGGAGATAGGCAGTATTTT. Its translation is CASSLLAGDRQYF.

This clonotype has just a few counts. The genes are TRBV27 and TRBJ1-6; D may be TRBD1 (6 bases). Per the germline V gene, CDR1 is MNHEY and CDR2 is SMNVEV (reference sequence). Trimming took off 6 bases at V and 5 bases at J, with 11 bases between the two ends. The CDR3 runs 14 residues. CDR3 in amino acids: CASRQQGHNSPLHF. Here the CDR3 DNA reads TGTGCCAGCAGGCAACAGGGCCATAATTCACCCCTCCACTTT.

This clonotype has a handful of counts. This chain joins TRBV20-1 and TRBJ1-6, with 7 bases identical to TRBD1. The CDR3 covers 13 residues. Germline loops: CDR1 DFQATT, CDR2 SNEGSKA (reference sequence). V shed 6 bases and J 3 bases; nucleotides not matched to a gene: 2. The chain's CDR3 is CSAGTDYNSPLHF. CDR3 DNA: TGCAGTGCCGGGACAGACTATAATTCACCCCTCCACTTT.

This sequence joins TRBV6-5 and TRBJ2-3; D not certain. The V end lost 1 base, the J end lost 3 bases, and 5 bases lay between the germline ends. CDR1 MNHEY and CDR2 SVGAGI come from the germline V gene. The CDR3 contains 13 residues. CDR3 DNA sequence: TGTGCCAGCAGTTACTTTAGTACAGATACGCAGTATTTT. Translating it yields CASSYFSTDTQYF.

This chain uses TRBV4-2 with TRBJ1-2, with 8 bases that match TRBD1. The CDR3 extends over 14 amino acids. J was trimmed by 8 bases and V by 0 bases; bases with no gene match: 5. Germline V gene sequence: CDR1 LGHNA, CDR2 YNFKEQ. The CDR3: CASSQDRGLGGYTF. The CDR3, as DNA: TGTGCCAGCAGCCAAGACAGGGGGCTTGGAGGCTACACCTTC.

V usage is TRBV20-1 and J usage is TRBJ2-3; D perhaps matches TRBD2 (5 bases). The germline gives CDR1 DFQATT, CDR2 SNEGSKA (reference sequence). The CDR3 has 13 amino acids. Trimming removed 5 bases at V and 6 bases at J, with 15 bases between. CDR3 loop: CSASNAGLDTQYF. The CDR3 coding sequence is TGCAGTGCTTCGAATGCAGGACTTGATACGCAGTATTTT.

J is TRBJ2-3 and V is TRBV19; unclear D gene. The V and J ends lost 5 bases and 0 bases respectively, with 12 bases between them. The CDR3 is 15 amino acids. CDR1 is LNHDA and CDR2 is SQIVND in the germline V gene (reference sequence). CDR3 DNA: TGTGCCAGTAGTGAGTGGGGAACTAGCACAGATACGCAGTATTTT. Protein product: CASSEWGTSTDTQYF.

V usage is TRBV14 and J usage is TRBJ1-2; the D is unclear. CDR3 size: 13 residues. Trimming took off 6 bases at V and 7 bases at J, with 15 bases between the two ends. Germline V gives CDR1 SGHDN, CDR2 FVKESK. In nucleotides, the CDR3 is TGTGCCAGCAGTCATGACTTGCAAGCTGGCTACACCTTC. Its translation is CASSHDLQAGYTF.

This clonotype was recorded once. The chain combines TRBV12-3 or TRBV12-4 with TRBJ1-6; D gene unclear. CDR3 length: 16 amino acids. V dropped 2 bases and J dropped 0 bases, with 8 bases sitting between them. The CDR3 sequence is CASSLMGSSYNSPLHF. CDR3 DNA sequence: TGTGCCAGCAGTTTAATGGGGAGCTCCTATAATTCACCCCTCCACTTT.

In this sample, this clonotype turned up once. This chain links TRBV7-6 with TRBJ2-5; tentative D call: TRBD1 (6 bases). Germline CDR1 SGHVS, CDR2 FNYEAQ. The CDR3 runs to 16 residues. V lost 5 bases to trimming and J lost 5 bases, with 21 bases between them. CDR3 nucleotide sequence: TGTGCCAGCAGCAGTGTGGGGGCCCGCCTGAGCGAGACCCAGTACTTC. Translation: CASSSVGARLSETQYF.

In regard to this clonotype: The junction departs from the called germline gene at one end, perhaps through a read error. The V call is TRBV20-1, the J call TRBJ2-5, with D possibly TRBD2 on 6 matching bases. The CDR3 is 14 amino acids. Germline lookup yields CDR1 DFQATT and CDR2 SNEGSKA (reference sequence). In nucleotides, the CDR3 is TGCAGTGCTAGGGGGGACTCTTACCAGGAGACCCAGTACTTC. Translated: CSARGDSYQETQYF.

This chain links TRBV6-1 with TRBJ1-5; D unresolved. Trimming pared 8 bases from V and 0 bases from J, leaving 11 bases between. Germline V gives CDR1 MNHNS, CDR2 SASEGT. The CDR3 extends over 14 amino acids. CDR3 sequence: CASRSGYSNQPQHF. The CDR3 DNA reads TGTGCCAGCCGATCGGGGTATAGCAATCAGCCCCAGCATTTT.

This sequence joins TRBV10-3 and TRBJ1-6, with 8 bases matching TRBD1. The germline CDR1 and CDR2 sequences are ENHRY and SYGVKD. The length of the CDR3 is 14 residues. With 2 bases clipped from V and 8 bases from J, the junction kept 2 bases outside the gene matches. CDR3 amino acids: CAISEGQGDSPLHF. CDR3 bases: TGTGCCATCAGTGAGGGACAGGGTGATTCACCCCTCCACTTT.

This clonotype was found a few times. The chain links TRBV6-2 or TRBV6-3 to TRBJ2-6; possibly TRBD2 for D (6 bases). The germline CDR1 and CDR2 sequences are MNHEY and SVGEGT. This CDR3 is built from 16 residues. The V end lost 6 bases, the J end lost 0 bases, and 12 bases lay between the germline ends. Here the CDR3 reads CASSNGGSSGANVLTF. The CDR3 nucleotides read TGTGCCAGCAGCAACGGGGGTAGCTCTGGGGCCAACGTCCTGACTTTC.